This T cell receptor (beta chain) was retrieved from a study of Graves' ophthalmopathy and Graves' hyperthyroidism. This clonotype was found many times. Antigen unknown. The sequenced template was RNA, covering the TCR beta CDR3 region. First-round RT-PCR used HTBI primers; second-round multiplex PCR followed. MiXCR, applied by TCRdb to the multiplex PCR reads, yields one record per CDR3 protein. The sample carries some 400,000 distinct CDR3 sequences, around 17% recorded once. Ophthalmopathy donors were characterized by moderate-to-severe activity, CAS of at least 3, NOSPECS of at least 4, and duration under 3 months. With 1 base removed from V and 8 bases from J, the gap between germline ends came to 12 bases. Germline CDR1 is MNHEY and CDR2 is SVGAGI. This CDR3 comprises 15 residues. Notes on the study in general: Blood samples also showed most expanded thyroid clonotypes exceeding 0.001 frequency.

The TCR originated in a young woman with Graves' ophthalmopathy. The sample consisted of peripheral blood. The V gene is TRBV6-5, the J gene TRBJ1-6; tentative D call: TRBD1 (6 bases). CDR3 sequence reads: CASSYYGGLDSPLHF. CDR3 nucleotide sequence: TGTGCCAGCAGTTACTACGGGGGCTTGGATTCACCCCTCCACTTT.